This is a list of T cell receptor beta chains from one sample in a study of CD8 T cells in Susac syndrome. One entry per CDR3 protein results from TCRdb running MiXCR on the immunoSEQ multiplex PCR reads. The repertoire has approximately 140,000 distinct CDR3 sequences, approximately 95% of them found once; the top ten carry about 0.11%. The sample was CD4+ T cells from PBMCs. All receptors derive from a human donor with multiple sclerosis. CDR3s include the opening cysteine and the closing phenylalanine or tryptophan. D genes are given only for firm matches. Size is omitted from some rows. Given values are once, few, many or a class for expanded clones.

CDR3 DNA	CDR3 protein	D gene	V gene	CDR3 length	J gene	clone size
TGCGCCAGCACAAAAGGGGAGGCGGAGACCCAGTACTTC	CASTKGEAETQYF	.	TRBV23-1	13	TRBJ2-5	.
TGTGCCACCAGTGTGGGTGGCGGGGCTAACTATGGCTACACCTTC	CATSVGGGANYGYTF	.	TRBV24-1	15	TRBJ1-2	.
TGTGCCAGCGGGCTGGGGGCGGGAGGAAAGGCCGGGGAGCTGTTTTTT	CASGLGAGGKAGELFF	TRBD2	TRBV5-4	16	TRBJ2-2	.
TGCGCCAGCAGCTTGGGAGACGTCAGGGTTTACTCCTACGAGCAGTACTTC	CASSLGDVRVYSYEQYF	.	TRBV5-1	17	TRBJ2-7	.
TGCAGTGCTAGAGGTTTAGCGGGAGGGCCAAGGTCGCAAGATACGCAGTATTTT	CSARGLAGGPRSQDTQYF	TRBD2	TRBV20-1	18	TRBJ2-3	once
TGTGCCAGCAGCGAACGAACAGGAGCCTCCATGAACACTGAAGCTTTCTTT	CASSERTGASMNTEAFF	.	TRBV5-6	17	TRBJ1-1	.
TGTGCCACCAGTGCGGGTTTTGCGGGACAGGCCGACAATGAGCAGTTCTTC	CATSAGFAGQADNEQFF	TRBD1	TRBV24-1	17	TRBJ2-1	.
TGCAGCGTTGAAGAGGGCGGGTGGAATGAAAAACTGTTTTTT	CSVEEGGWNEKLFF	.	TRBV29-1	14	TRBJ1-4	.
TGTGCCAGCAGCTTAGGTTGGCTAGCGGGAGAGACCCAGTACTTC	CASSLGWLAGETQYF	TRBD2	TRBV7-2	15	TRBJ2-5	.
TGTGCCACCAGCAGAGGCCCCCGTGGAGCGGGAGTCCCCGAGCAGTACTTC	CATSRGPRGAGVPEQYF	TRBD2	TRBV15	17	TRBJ2-7	.
TGCGCCAGCAGCCAAGTATCCGGGCGCCGGACTGAAGCTTTCTTT	CASSQVSGRRTEAFF	.	TRBV4-1	15	TRBJ1-1	.
TGCGCCAGCAGCCAAGACCCCCCGACAGCTTATAATTCACCCCTCCACTTT	CASSQDPPTAYNSPLHF	.	TRBV4-3	17	TRBJ1-6	.
TGTGCCTGGAGAGGCCCGACCGAAGCTTTCTTT	CAWRGPTEAFF	.	TRBV30	11	TRBJ1-1	.
TGTGCCATCAGTGAGAAGGGTCCCCACGAGCAGTACTTC	CAISEKGPHEQYF	.	TRBV10-3	13	TRBJ2-7	.
TGTGCCAGCAGTTTCTCAGGGGTCCGGCCCCAGCATTTT	CASSFSGVRPQHF	.	TRBV27	13	TRBJ1-5	once
TGTGCCAGCAGCCCCCGGAACATTCAGTACTTC	CASSPRNIQYF	.	TRBV13	11	TRBJ2-4	.
TGTGCCAGCAGCCAAGGCTCCGGGACGGTCAACACTGAAGCTTTCTTT	CASSQGSGTVNTEAFF	.	TRBV3-1	16	TRBJ1-1	.
TGTGCCAGCAGGACAGGGAGCTCCTACGAGCAGTACTTC	CASRTGSSYEQYF	TRBD1	TRBV6-2/TRBV6-3	13	TRBJ2-7	.
TGTGCCAGCAGTGGGAACAGGGTTTTTGGCGAGCAGTACTTC	CASSGNRVFGEQYF	.	TRBV25-1	14	TRBJ2-7	once
TGTGCCAGCAGTCCCCACCGGACAGGGGGTAACACTGAAGCTTTCTTT	CASSPHRTGGNTEAFF	TRBD1	TRBV27	16	TRBJ1-1	.
TGTGCCAGCAGTTACCCCGGACCTTCTGGGGCCAACGTCCTGACTTTC	CASSYPGPSGANVLTF	.	TRBV6-2/TRBV6-3	16	TRBJ2-6	.
TGTGCCTGGAGTCCCAGTTACACTGAAGCTTTCTTT	CAWSPSYTEAFF	.	TRBV30	12	TRBJ1-1	.
TGTGCCAGCTCGCCGGACAGGGGCCCCGTCCCCCTCCACTTT	CASSPDRGPVPLHF	TRBD1	TRBV18	14	TRBJ1-6	.
TGTGCCAGCAGTGCCGAAGAGACCCAGTACTTC	CASSAEETQYF	.	TRBV6-1	11	TRBJ2-5	few
TGTGCCAGCAGCCATTGGGGAGACAATGAGCAGTTCTTC	CASSHWGDNEQFF	.	TRBV3-1	13	TRBJ2-1	.
TGCGCCAGCAGCCACCTCGCCAGCGGTTCTAGCACAGATACGCAGTATTTT	CASSHLASGSSTDTQYF	.	TRBV4-1	17	TRBJ2-3	.
TGCGCCAGCAGCCATGGCCGAGGGAGCTCCTACAATGAGCAGTTCTTC	CASSHGRGSSYNEQFF	.	TRBV4-1	16	TRBJ2-1	once